A selection of T cell receptor beta chains follows, all from one sample in a study of shared T cell receptors in the human thymus. Generated by immunoSEQ multiplex PCR, the TCRdb table keeps only in-frame clones and is missing some. The sample shows roughly 560,000 clones, more than 75% of them seen only once. These records were also assigned to another study, of human thymus T cells.

The sequenced material came from thymocytes. The receptors come from a boy less than two years old with a congenital heart defect. CDR3s include the opening cysteine and the closing phenylalanine or tryptophan. Fields, in order: J gene, V gene, clone size, D gene, CDR3 DNA, CDR3 protein. The D gene is left open where the match is weak. Clone size is stated in some rows and not others, as once, few, many or a class when expanded.

j_call: TRBJ2-4; v_call: TRBV18; clone_size: NA; d_call: TRBD1; cdr3_nt: TGTGCCAGCTCACCCTCAGGGGGGACAGGGGGCATTCAGTACTTC; cdr3_aa: CASSPSGGTGGIQYF
j_call: TRBJ2-6; v_call: TRBV12-5; clone_size: NA; d_call: NA; cdr3_nt: TGTGCTAGTGGTCCGCCTACAGGGACAGGGGCCAACGTCCTGACTTTC; cdr3_aa: CASGPPTGTGANVLTF
j_call: TRBJ2-7; v_call: TRBV14; clone_size: NA; d_call: NA; cdr3_nt: TGTGCCAGCAGCCAAGATTTATTTCGGGCAGGGGACGACGAGCAGTACTTC; cdr3_aa: CASSQDLFRAGDDEQYF
j_call: TRBJ2-7; v_call: TRBV4-2; clone_size: NA; d_call: NA; cdr3_nt: TGTGCCAGCAGCCAAGATCGGAGGGACCCATCCTACGAGCAGTACTTC; cdr3_aa: CASSQDRRDPSYEQYF
j_call: TRBJ1-1; v_call: TRBV27; clone_size: NA; d_call: NA; cdr3_nt: TGTGCCAGCAGGGCGGGGGGTGGACCGCGGGCTTTCTTT; cdr3_aa: CASRAGGGPRAFF
j_call: TRBJ1-3; v_call: TRBV5-1; clone_size: NA; d_call: NA; cdr3_nt: TGCGCCAGCAGGGGCCCCGGGGAAGGAACTGGAAACACCATATATTTT; cdr3_aa: CASRGPGEGTGNTIYF
j_call: TRBJ2-5; v_call: TRBV6-1; clone_size: NA; d_call: TRBD1; cdr3_nt: TGTGCCAGCAGTGCCACGACAGGGCAGGAGACCCAGTACTTC; cdr3_aa: CASSATTGQETQYF
j_call: TRBJ2-2; v_call: TRBV27; clone_size: NA; d_call: NA; cdr3_nt: TGTGCCAGCCGGTGTAGCGGAGGGGGGGAACACCGGGAGCTGTTTTTT; cdr3_aa: CASRCSGGGEHRELFF
j_call: TRBJ1-3; v_call: TRBV2; clone_size: NA; d_call: TRBD1; cdr3_nt: TGTGCCAGCAGTGCGACAGGGCGCTCTGGAAACACCATATATTTT; cdr3_aa: CASSATGRSGNTIYF
j_call: TRBJ2-1; v_call: TRBV5-4; clone_size: NA; d_call: TRBD2; cdr3_nt: TGTGCCAGCAGCTTGGGGGAGGAGGGAGGGCCCTCCTACAATGAGCAGTTCTTC; cdr3_aa: CASSLGEEGGPSYNEQFF
j_call: TRBJ2-7; v_call: TRBV10-2; clone_size: NA; d_call: NA; cdr3_nt: TGCGCCAGCACGGGACATACCTTGGAGCAGTACTTC; cdr3_aa: CASTGHTLEQYF
j_call: TRBJ1-5; v_call: TRBV9; clone_size: once; d_call: NA; cdr3_nt: TGTGCCAGCAGCGCGACAGGCAGTAATCAGCCCCAGCATTTT; cdr3_aa: CASSATGSNQPQHF
j_call: TRBJ1-1; v_call: TRBV4-2; clone_size: NA; d_call: NA; cdr3_nt: TGTGCCAGCACCCCAGGGAGGGACACTGAAGCTTTCTTT; cdr3_aa: CASTPGRDTEAFF
j_call: TRBJ2-7; v_call: TRBV12-2; clone_size: NA; d_call: NA; cdr3_nt: TGTGCAAGTCGCTTAGTCGCATCTCGGGTGAGCAGGGACTCCTACGAGCAGTACTTC; cdr3_aa: CASRLVASRVSRDSYEQYF
j_call: TRBJ2-6; v_call: TRBV4-3; clone_size: NA; d_call: TRBD2; cdr3_nt: TGCGCCAGCAGCCAAGATCACCCGGGACTAGCGGGAGGATTCGCTGGGGCCAACGTCCTGACTTTC; cdr3_aa: CASSQDHPGLAGGFAGANVLTF
j_call: TRBJ2-5; v_call: TRBV19; clone_size: few; d_call: NA; cdr3_nt: TGTGCCAGTAGTATCTGGGGGCGCGGGGAGACCCAGTACTTC; cdr3_aa: CASSIWGRGETQYF
j_call: TRBJ1-5; v_call: TRBV6-1; clone_size: once; d_call: TRBD1; cdr3_nt: TGTGCCAGCAGTGAAGCCGTAGGGACAGGGGGCGAGGGGAGCAATCAGCCCCAGCATTTT; cdr3_aa: CASSEAVGTGGEGSNQPQHF
j_call: TRBJ2-7; v_call: TRBV14; clone_size: NA; d_call: NA; cdr3_nt: TGTGCCAGCAGCCAAGATCTCGCCGACAGGGGAGGGGAGCAGTACTTC; cdr3_aa: CASSQDLADRGGEQYF
j_call: TRBJ1-5; v_call: TRBV27; clone_size: NA; d_call: NA; cdr3_nt: TGTGCCAGCAGTTCCTCCTCCAGGGTGTTGAGCAATCAGCCCCAGCATTTT; cdr3_aa: CASSSSSRVLSNQPQHF
j_call: TRBJ1-5; v_call: TRBV30; clone_size: NA; d_call: TRBD1; cdr3_nt: TGTGCCTGGAGACCTCCCGGGACAGGTATCCATCAGCCCCAGCATTTT; cdr3_aa: CAWRPPGTGIHQPQHF
j_call: TRBJ2-7; v_call: TRBV5-6; clone_size: NA; d_call: TRBD2; cdr3_nt: TGTGCCAGCAGTTCCCTCGGACTAGCGGGAGGGCCGGACGAGCAGTACTTC; cdr3_aa: CASSSLGLAGGPDEQYF
j_call: TRBJ2-7; v_call: TRBV4-1; clone_size: NA; d_call: TRBD2; cdr3_nt: TGCGCCAGCAGCCAGGATGCGACCGGGCTAGCGGGACCGTACTTC; cdr3_aa: CASSQDATGLAGPYF
j_call: TRBJ2-7; v_call: TRBV11-1; clone_size: NA; d_call: NA; cdr3_nt: TGTGCCAGCACGGCCGGGAGACACTACGAGCAGTACTTC; cdr3_aa: CASTAGRHYEQYF
j_call: TRBJ2-3; v_call: TRBV6-6; clone_size: NA; d_call: NA; cdr3_nt: TGTGCCGCAGTGGCAGCCGGGAGTCCAGATACGCAGTATTTT; cdr3_aa: CAAVAAGSPDTQYF
j_call: TRBJ2-5; v_call: TRBV7-9; clone_size: NA; d_call: NA; cdr3_nt: TGTGCCAGCAGGATAGATGAAGAGACCCAGTACTTC; cdr3_aa: CASRIDEETQYF
j_call: TRBJ2-4; v_call: TRBV29-1; clone_size: NA; d_call: NA; cdr3_nt: TGCAGCGTTGAGTATAAAGCCAAAAACATTCAGTACTTC; cdr3_aa: CSVEYKAKNIQYF
j_call: TRBJ2-3; v_call: TRBV7-6; clone_size: once; d_call: NA; cdr3_nt: TGTGCCAGCAGCTTAGGGGGCGCACGCACAGATACGCAGTATTTT; cdr3_aa: CASSLGGARTDTQYF